This T cell receptor (beta chain) was captured by sequencing in a study of control samples from healthy donors and cancer patients. Germline CDR1 and CDR2: SGHTS and YDEGEE. This CDR3 comprises 14 residues. Deletions cut 2 bases from V and 3 bases from J, with 9 bases between. Clones were read by immunoSEQ multiplex PCR, and TCRdb kept only the in-frame ones, dropping some. In the table there are over 100,000 clones, around 88% of which are singletons. The TCR sequence derives from a man aged 35-49 years in good health. This chain connects TRBV5-8 to TRBJ1-5, with D unresolved. Sequencing was performed on blood. The CDR3 here is CASSFVGYNQPQHF. CDR3 coding DNA: TGTGCCAGCAGCTTCGTCGGCTACAATCAGCCCCAGCATTTT.